This T cell receptor beta chain derives from a study of PD-1 blockade in classical Hodgkin lymphoma. Overall study results and limits: CD8+ TCR diversity did not rise significantly by C4D1, unlike CD4+.

This CDR3 has 16 residues. A note on this clone: Its specificity is not known.

Time point noted: cycle 4 day 1 (C4D1), after five to seven weeks of nivolumab. All the patients suffered relapse after autologous stem cell transplantation, and brentuximab vedotin exposure differed. Thawed PBMCs were the source of CD4+ T cells, purified by magnetic negative selection. Libraries were prepared by immunoSEQ multiplex PCR; TCRdb keeps only in-frame clonotypes and omits some of them. The sample contains around 12,000 clones, 88% of which appear only once. The source of this sequence is a human donor with classical Hodgkin lymphoma. The sequencing used CD4+ T cells from blood, collected before the fourth cycle of nivolumab. J is TRBJ2-7 and V is TRBV21-1; the DNA was not used to check the table's D call, TRBD1. TRBV21-1 is a listed pseudogene. CDR3 residues: CASSKARQGARYEQYF. For the CDR3, the DNA is TGTGCCAGCAGCAAAGCGCGACAGGGGGCGAGGTACGAGCAGTACTTC.